The source of this T cell receptor (beta chain) is a study of regulatory T cells in long-lasting Graves disease. Findings and caveats of the study: Accuracy could have been hurt by small sample size. The persistent group shared about 2,700 public clonotypes, more than the approximately 930 shared by new patients.

According to the study, TCR beta libraries were built with iRepertoire HTBI primers and CDR3-region Arm-PCR. Via MiXCR, TCRdb re-called the multiplex PCR reads, giving one row per CDR3 protein. The sample carries hundreds of thousands of distinct CDR3 sequences, approximately 16% recorded once. Time point indicated: newly diagnosed GD, antithyroid drugs for less than 3 months. RNA extracted from PBMCs served as the sequencing template. Nine milliliters of peripheral blood were taken and placed in EDTA tubes. Germline loops: CDR1 LGHDT, CDR2 YNNKEL (reference sequence). Trimming shortened V by 9 bases and J by 5 bases, and 10 bases separated the two germline ends. The CDR3 has 11 residues. This clonotype was seen at least ten times. What it binds is unknown. The sample also formed part of further work on T cells in Graves' hyperthyroidism and ophthalmopathy. This second study says: Hyperthyroidism, newly diagnosed and lasting under 2 months, affected patients aged 18 to 65.

Sample: peripheral blood mononuclear cells (PBMCs), taken at new diagnosis, from a patient treated with antithyroid drugs. The clonotype comes from a man in his forties with Graves disease. This chain joins TRBV3-1 and TRBJ1-1; D is uncertain. The CDR3 region has the DNA TGTGCCAGTGGGCGGGTTACTGAAGCTTTCTTT. Translation gives CASGRVTEAFF.